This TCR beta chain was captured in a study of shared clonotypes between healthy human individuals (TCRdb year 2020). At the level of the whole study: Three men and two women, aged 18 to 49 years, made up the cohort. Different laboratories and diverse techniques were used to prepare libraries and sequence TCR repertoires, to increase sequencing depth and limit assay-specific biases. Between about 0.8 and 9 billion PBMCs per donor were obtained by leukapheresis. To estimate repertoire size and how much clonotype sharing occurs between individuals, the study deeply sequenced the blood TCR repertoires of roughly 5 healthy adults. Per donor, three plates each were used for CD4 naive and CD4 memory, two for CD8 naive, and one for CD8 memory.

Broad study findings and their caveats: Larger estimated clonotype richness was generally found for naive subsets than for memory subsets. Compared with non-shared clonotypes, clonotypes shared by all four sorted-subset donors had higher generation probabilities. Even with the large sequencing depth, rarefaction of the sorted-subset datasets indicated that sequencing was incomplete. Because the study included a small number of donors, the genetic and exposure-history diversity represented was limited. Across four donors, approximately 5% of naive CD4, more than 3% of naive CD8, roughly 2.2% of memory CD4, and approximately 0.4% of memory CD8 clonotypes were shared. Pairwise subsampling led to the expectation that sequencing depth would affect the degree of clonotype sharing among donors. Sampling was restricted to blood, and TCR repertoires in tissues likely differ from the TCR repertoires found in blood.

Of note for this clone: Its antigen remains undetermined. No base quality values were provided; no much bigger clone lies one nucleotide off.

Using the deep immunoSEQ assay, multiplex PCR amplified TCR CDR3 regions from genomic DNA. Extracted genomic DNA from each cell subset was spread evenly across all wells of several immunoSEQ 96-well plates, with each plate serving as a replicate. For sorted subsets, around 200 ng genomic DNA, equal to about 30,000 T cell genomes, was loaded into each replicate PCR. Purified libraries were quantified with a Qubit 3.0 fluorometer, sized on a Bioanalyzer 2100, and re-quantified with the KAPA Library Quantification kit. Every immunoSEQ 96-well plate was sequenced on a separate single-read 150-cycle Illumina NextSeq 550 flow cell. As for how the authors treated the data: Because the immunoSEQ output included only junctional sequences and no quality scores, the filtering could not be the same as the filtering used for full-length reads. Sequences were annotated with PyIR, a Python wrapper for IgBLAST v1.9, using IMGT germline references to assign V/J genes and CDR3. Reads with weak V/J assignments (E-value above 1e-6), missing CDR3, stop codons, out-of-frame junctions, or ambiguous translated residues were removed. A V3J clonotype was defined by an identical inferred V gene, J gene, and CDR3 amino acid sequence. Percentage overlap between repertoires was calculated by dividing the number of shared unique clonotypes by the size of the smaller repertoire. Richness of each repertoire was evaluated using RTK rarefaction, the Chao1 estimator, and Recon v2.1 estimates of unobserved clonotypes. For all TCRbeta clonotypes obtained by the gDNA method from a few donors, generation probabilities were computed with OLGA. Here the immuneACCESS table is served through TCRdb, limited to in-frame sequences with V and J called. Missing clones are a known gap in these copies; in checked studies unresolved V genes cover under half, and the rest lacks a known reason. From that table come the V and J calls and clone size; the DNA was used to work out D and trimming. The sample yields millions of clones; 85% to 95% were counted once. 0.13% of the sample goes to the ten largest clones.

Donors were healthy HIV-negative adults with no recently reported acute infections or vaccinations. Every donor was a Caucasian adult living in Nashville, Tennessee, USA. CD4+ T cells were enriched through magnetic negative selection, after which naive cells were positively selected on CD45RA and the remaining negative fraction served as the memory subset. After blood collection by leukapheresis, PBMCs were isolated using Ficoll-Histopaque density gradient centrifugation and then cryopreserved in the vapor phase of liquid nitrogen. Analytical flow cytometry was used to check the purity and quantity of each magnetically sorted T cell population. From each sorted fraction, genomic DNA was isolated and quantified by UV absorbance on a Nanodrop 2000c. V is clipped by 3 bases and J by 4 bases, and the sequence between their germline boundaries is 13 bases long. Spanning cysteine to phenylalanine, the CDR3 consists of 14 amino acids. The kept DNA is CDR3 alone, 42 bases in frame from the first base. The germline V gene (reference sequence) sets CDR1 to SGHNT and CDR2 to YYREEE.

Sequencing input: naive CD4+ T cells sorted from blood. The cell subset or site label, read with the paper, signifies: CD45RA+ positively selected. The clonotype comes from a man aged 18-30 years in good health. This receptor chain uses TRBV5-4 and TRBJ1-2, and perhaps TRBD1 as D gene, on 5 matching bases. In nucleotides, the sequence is TGTGCCAGCAGCTCCGGGGGTCAGGCCTATGGCTACACCTTC. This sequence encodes CASSSGGQAYGYTF.